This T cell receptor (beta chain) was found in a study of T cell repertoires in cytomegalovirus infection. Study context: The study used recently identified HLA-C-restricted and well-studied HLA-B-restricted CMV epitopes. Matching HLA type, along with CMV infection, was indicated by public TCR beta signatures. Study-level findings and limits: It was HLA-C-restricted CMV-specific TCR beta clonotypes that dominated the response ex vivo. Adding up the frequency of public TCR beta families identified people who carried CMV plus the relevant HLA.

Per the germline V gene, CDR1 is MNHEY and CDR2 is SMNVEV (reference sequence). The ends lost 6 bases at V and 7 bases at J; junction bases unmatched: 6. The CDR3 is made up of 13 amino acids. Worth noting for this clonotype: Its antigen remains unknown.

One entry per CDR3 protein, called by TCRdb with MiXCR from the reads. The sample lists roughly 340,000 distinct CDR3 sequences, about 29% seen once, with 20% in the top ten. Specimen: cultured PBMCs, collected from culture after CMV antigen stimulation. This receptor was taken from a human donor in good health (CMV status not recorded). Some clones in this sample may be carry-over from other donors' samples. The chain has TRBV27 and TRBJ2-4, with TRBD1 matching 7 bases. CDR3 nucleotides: TGTGCCAGCAGGCCAGGGGGAGCTAACATTCAGTACTTC. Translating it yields CASRPGGANIQYF.